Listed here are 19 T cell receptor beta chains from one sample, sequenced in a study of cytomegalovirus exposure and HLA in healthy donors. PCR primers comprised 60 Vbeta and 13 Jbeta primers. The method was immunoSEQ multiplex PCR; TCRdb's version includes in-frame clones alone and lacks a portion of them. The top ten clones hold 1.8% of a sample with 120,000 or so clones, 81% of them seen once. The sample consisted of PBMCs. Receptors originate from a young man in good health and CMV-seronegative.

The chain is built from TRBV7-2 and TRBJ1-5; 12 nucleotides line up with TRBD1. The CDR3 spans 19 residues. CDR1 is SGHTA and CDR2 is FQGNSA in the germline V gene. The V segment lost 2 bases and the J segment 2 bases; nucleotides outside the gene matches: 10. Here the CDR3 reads CASSLWSGTGGIGNQPQHF. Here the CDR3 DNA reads TGTGCCAGCAGCTTATGGTCCGGGACAGGGGGCATTGGCAATCAGCCCCAGCATTTT.

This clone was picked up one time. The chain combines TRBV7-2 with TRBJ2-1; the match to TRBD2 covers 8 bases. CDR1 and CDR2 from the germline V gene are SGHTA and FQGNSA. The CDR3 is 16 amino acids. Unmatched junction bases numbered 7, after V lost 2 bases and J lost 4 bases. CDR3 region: CASSLIISGGYNEQFF. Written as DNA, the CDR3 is TGTGCCAGCAGCTTAATAATCAGCGGGGGATACAATGAGCAGTTCTTC.

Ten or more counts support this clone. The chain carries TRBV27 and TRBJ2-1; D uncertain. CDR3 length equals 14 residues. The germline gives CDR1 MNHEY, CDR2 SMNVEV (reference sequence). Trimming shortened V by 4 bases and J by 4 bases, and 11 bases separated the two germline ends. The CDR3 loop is CASSSGGGYNEQFF. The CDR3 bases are TGTGCCAGCAGTTCTGGCGGTGGGTACAATGAGCAGTTCTTC.

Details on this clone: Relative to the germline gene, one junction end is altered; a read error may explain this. The CDR3 bases are TGTTCCAGCAGCTTAGGGAGTTCTGTAGCGGGGTTCACAGATACGCAGTATTTT. Amino acids: CSSSLGSSVAGFTDTQYF. The rearrangement links TRBV7-9 to TRBJ2-3; TRBD2 aligns across 8 bases. Germline V CDR1 and CDR2: SEHNR, FQNEAQ (reference sequence). The CDR3 loop spans 18 amino acids.

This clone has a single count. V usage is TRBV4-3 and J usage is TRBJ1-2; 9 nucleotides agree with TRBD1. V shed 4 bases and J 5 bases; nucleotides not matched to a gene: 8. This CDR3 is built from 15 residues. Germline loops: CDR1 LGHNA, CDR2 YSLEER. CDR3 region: CASSPFSGQGYGYTF. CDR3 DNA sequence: TGCGCCAGCAGCCCCTTTTCGGGACAGGGATATGGCTACACCTTC.

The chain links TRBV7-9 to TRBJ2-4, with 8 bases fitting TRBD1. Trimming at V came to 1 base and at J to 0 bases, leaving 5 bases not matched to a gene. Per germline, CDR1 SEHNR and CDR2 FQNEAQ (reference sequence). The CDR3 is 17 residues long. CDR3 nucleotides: TGTGCCAGCAGCTTAGTGCAGGGGGCGAGAGCCAAAAACATTCAGTACTTC. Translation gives CASSLVQGARAKNIQYF.

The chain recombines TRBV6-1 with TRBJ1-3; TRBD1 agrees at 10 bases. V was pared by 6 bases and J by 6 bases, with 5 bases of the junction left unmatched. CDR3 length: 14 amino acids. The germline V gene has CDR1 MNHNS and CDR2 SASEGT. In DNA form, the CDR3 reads TGTGCCAGCAGCCACGGGACAGGGGCAAACACCATATATTTT. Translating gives CASSHGTGANTIYF.

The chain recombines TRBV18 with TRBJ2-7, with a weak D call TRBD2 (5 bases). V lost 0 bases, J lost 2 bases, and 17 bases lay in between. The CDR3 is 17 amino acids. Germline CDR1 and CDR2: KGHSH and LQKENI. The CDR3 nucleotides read TGTGCCAGCTCACCACCGGTGAGGGAAGGATTCCCCTACGAGCAGTACTTC. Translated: CASSPPVREGFPYEQYF.

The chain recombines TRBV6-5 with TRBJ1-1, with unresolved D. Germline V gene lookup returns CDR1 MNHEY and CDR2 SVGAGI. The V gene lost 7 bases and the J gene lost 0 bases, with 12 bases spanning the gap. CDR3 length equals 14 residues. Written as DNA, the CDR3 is TGTGCCAGCACCCCGGCGGGATTGAACACTGAAGCTTTCTTT. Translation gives CASTPAGLNTEAFF.

In DNA form, the CDR3 reads TGTGCCAGTAGTCCAGGACAGAGCTCCTATAATTCACCCCTCCACTTT. It yields the protein CASSPGQSSYNSPLHF. The chain uses TRBV19 and TRBJ1-6; a weak D match, TRBD1 (6 bases). Germline CDR1 reads LNHDA; CDR2 reads SQIVND (reference sequence). This CDR3 has 16 amino acids. Trimming pared 5 bases from V and 0 bases from J, leaving 11 bases between.

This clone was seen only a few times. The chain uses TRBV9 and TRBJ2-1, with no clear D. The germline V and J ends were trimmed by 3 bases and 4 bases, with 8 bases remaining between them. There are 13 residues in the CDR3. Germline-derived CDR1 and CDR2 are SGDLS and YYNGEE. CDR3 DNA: TGTGCCAGCAGCGGAGGTAGTTACAATGAGCAGTTCTTC. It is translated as CASSGGSYNEQFF.

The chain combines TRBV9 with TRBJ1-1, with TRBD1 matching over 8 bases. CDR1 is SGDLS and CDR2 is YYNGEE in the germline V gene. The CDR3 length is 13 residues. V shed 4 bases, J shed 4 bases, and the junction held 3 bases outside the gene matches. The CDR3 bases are TGTGCCAGCAGCCCGGACAGGGCCACTGAAGCTTTCTTT. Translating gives CASSPDRATEAFF.

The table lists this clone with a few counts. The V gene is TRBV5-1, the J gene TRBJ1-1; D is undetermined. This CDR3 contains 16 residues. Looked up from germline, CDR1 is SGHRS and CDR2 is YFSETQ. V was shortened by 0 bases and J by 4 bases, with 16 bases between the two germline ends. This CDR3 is CASSLDLNSPGTEAFF. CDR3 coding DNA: TGCGCCAGCAGCTTGGACCTAAACAGCCCCGGCACTGAAGCTTTCTTT.

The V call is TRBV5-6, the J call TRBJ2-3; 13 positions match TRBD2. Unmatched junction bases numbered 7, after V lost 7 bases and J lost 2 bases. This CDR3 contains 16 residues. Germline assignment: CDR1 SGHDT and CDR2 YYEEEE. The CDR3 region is CASARLAGGYTDTQYF. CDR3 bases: TGTGCCAGCGCTAGACTAGCGGGGGGTTACACAGATACGCAGTATTTT.

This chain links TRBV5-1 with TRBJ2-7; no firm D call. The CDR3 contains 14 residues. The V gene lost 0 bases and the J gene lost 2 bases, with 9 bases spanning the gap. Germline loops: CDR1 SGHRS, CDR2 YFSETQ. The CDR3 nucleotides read TGCGCCAGCAGCTTGGAAATTGGGCCCTACGAGCAGTACTTC. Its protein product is CASSLEIGPYEQYF.

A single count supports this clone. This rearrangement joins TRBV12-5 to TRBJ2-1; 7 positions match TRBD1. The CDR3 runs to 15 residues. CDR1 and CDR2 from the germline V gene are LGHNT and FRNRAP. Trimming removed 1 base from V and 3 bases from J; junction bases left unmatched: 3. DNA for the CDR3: TGTGCTAGTGGTTTGGGGACAGGTGGCTACAATGAGCAGTTCTTC. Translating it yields CASGLGTGGYNEQFF.

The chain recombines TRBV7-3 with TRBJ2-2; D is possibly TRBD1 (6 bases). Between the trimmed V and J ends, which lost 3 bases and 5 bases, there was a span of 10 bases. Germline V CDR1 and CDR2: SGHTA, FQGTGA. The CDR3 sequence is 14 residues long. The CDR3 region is CASSFLGGTGELFF. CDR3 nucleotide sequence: TGTGCCAGCAGCTTCCTAGGGGGAACCGGGGAGCTGTTTTTT.

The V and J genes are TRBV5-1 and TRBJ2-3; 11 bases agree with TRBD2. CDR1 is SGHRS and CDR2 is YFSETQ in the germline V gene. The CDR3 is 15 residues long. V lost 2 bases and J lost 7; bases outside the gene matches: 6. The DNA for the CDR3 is TGCGCCAGCAGCTTTAGCGGGGGGGCTATATATACGCAGTATTTT. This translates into CASSFSGGAIYTQYF.

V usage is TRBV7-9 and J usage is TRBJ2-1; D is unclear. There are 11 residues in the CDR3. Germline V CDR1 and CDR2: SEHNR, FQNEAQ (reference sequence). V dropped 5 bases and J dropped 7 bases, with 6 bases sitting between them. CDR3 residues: CASSPTNEQFF. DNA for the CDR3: TGTGCCAGCAGCCCAACAAATGAGCAGTTCTTC.